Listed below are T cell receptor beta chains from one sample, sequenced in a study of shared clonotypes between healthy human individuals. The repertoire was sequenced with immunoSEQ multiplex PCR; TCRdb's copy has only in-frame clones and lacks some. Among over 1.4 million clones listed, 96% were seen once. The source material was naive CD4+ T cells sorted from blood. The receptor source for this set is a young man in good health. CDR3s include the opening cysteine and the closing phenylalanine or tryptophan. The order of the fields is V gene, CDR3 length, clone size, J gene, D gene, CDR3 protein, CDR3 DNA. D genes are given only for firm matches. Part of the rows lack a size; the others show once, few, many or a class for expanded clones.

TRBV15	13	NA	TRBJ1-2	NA	CATSNLEYDGYTF	TGTGCCACCAGCAATCTTGAGTACGATGGCTACACCTTC
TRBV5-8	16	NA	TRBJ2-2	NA	CASSFGGRANTGELFF	TGTGCCAGCAGCTTTGGTGGCAGGGCGAACACCGGGGAGCTGTTTTTT
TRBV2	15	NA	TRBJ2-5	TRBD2	CASSPLAGGRETQYF	TGTGCCAGCAGTCCTCTAGCGGGAGGCCGAGAGACCCAGTACTTC
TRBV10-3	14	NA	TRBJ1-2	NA	CAISETTVPYGYTF	TGTGCCATCAGTGAGACGACAGTCCCCTATGGCTACACCTTC
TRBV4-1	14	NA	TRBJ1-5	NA	CASSSPPSNQPQHF	TGCGCCAGCAGCTCCCCCCCAAGCAATCAGCCCCAGCATTTT
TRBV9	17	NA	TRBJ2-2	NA	CASSVDLRVWSTGELFF	TGTGCCAGCAGCGTTGATCTCCGGGTGTGGTCGACCGGGGAGCTGTTTTTT
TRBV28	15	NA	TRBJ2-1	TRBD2	CASRLGTSGPNEQFF	TGTGCCAGCAGACTTGGGACTAGCGGACCCAATGAGCAGTTCTTC
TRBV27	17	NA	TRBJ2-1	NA	CASSPHRQASSYNEQFF	TGTGCCAGCAGTCCCCACCGACAGGCAAGCTCCTACAATGAGCAGTTCTTC
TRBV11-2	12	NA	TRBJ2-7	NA	CASRGVSYEQYF	TGTGCCAGCAGGGGTGTAAGCTACGAGCAGTACTTC
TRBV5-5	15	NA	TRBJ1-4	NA	CASSKGTGGFEKLFF	TGTGCCAGCAGCAAAGGTACAGGAGGCTTTGAAAAACTGTTTTTT
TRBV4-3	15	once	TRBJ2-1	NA	CASRRQLSSQTEQFF	TGCGCCAGCAGACGACAACTCAGTTCTCAGACTGAGCAGTTCTTC
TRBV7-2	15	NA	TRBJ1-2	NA	CASSRGWGPADGYTF	TGTGCCAGCAGCCGGGGGTGGGGGCCCGCGGATGGCTACACCTTC
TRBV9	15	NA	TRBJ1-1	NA	CASSRSLRSNTEAFF	TGTGCCAGCAGCCGGTCATTGAGATCGAACACTGAAGCTTTCTTT
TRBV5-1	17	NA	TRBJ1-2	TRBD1	CASEPFPGQVSLGGYTF	TGCGCCAGCGAGCCCTTTCCGGGACAGGTTTCTTTGGGTGGCTACACCTTC
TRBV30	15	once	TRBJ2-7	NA	CAWSRSRLVIYEQYF	TGTGCCTGGAGTCGCTCGAGACTAGTCATCTACGAGCAGTACTTC
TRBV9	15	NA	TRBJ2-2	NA	CASSVGSGGAGELFF	TGTGCCAGCAGCGTAGGTAGCGGAGGAGCCGGGGAGCTGTTTTTT
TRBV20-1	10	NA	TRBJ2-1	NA	CSAREHSRVF	TGCAGTGCTAGAGAACATTCCAGGGTCTTC
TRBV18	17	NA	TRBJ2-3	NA	CASSPPTGARSTDTQYF	TGTGCCAGCTCACCCCCGACAGGAGCTCGGAGCACAGATACGCAGTATTTT
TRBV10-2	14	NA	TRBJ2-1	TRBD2	CASKAGVNYNEQFF	TGCGCCAGCAAGGCGGGAGTGAATTACAATGAGCAGTTCTTC
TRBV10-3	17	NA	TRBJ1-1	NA	CAISGGGTHTMNTEAFF	TGTGCCATCAGTGGTGGGGGGACTCACACTATGAACACTGAAGCTTTCTTT
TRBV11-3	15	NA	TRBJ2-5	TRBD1	CASSFGTGDQETQYF	TGTGCCAGCAGCTTTGGGACAGGGGATCAAGAGACCCAGTACTTC
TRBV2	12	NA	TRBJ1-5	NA	CASTTGNQPQHF	TGTGCCAGCACCACAGGGAATCAGCCCCAGCATTTT
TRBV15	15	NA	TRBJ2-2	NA	CATSRVVLRTGELFF	TGTGCCACCAGCAGAGTTGTATTGAGAACCGGGGAGCTGTTTTTT
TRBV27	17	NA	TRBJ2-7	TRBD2	CASSLSGLGLNTYEQYF	TGTGCCAGCAGTTTATCAGGACTGGGACTAAACACCTACGAGCAGTACTTC
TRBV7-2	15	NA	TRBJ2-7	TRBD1	CASSKDRALSYEQYF	TGTGCCAGCAGCAAAGACAGGGCCCTTTCCTACGAGCAGTACTTC
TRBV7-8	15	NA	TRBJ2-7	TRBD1	CASSAGQDFSYEQYF	TGTGCCAGCAGCGCGGGACAGGACTTCTCCTACGAGCAGTACTTC
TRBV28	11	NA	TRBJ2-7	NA	CASNGAFEQYF	TGTGCCAGCAATGGAGCTTTCGAGCAGTACTTC
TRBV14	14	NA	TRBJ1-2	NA	CASSQGLRHGGYTF	TGTGCCAGCAGCCAAGGTCTCAGGCATGGGGGCTACACCTTC
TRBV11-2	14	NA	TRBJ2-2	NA	CASSLVKGTGELFF	TGTGCCAGCAGCTTAGTAAAGGGGACCGGGGAGCTGTTTTTT
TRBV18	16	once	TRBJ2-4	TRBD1	CASSPQRTGLKNIQYF	TGTGCCAGCTCACCGCAGAGGACAGGGTTAAAAAACATTCAGTACTTC
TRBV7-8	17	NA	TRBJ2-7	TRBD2	CASSLGRLADSSYEQYF	TGTGCCAGCAGCTTAGGAAGACTAGCGGATAGCTCCTACGAGCAGTACTTC
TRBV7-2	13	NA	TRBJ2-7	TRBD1	CASSRTGNYEQYF	TGTGCCAGCAGCAGGACAGGGAACTACGAGCAGTACTTC
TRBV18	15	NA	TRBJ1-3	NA	CASSPLQPSGNTIYF	TGTGCCAGCTCACCACTACAGCCCTCTGGAAACACCATATATTTT
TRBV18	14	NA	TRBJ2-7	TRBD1	CASSQGQGSVEQYF	TGTGCCAGCTCCCAGGGACAGGGGTCTGTAGAGCAGTACTTC
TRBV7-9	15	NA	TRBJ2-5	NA	CASSLWAGMRETQYF	TGTGCCAGCAGCTTATGGGCGGGAATGAGGGAGACCCAGTACTTC
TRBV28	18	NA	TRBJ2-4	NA	CASSSTLRGTLAKNIQYF	TGTGCCAGCAGTTCTACGCTTCGGGGCACACTAGCCAAAAACATTCAGTACTTC
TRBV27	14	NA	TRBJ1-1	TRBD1	CASSVRQGYTEAFF	TGTGCCAGCAGTGTCCGACAGGGGTACACTGAAGCTTTCTTT
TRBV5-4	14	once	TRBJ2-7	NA	CASSLRGQTYEQYF	TGTGCCAGCAGCTTGCGGGGGCAGACCTACGAGCAGTACTTC
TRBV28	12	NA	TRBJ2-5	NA	CASSSGEETQYF	TGTGCCAGCAGTAGCGGCGAAGAGACCCAGTACTTC
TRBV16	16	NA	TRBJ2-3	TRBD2	CASSLRAGGPSDTQYF	TGTGCCAGCAGCCTTCGGGCGGGAGGGCCCTCAGATACGCAGTATTTT
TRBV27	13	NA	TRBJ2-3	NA	CASSLLMRDTQYF	TGTGCCAGCAGTTTACTAATGCGGGATACGCAGTATTTT
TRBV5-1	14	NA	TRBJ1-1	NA	CASRRTVRNTEAFF	TGCGCCAGCAGAAGAACCGTAAGGAACACTGAAGCTTTCTTT
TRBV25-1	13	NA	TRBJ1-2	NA	CASSDPDTYGYTF	TGTGCCAGCAGTGATCCCGATACCTATGGCTACACCTTC
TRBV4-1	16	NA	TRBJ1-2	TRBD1	CASSQAKGQVLPGYTF	TGCGCCAGCAGCCAGGCGAAGGGACAGGTTCTTCCTGGCTACACCTTC
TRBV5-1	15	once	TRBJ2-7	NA	CASSLVSGSSYEQYF	TGCGCCAGCAGCTTAGTGTCAGGGAGCTCCTACGAGCAGTACTTC
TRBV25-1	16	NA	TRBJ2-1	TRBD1	CASRESPGQGVIEQFF	TGTGCCAGCAGGGAGTCTCCGGGACAGGGTGTTATAGAGCAGTTCTTC
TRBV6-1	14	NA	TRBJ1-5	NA	CASAHRDSNQPQHF	TGTGCCAGCGCCCACAGGGATAGCAATCAGCCCCAGCATTTT
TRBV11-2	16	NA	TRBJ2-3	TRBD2	CASSTKLAGSTDTQYF	TGTGCCAGCAGCACGAAACTAGCGGGGAGCACAGATACGCAGTATTTT
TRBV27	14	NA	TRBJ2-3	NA	CASSLTRGTDTQYF	TGTGCCAGCAGTTTAACCCGGGGAACAGATACGCAGTATTTT
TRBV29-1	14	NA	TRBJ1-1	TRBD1	CSVGRGRVVTEAFF	TGCAGCGTTGGGAGGGGGCGCGTAGTCACTGAAGCTTTCTTT
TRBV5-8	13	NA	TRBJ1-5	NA	CASRTQGGQPQHF	TGTGCCAGCAGAACGCAGGGCGGACAGCCCCAGCATTTT
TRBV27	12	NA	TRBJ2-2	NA	CASSFPVGELFF	TGTGCCAGCAGTTTTCCGGTCGGGGAGCTGTTTTTT
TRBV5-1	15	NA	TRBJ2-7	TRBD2	CASRAEGLPHYEQYF	TGCGCCAGCCGAGCGGAGGGACTACCACACTACGAGCAGTACTTC
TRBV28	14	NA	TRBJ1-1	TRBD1	CASRRQGVDTEAFF	TGTGCCAGCAGAAGACAGGGGGTCGACACTGAAGCTTTCTTT